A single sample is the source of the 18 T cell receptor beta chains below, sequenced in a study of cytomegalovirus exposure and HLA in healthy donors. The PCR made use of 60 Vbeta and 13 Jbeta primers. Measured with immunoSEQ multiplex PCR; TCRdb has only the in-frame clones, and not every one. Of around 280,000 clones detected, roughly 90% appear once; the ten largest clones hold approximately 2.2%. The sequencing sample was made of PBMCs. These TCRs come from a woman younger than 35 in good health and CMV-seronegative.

CDR3 DNA: TGTGCCAGCAGCTACTTAGCGGGGCCGAACAATGAGCAGTTCTTC. It is translated as CASSYLAGPNNEQFF. V usage is TRBV7-3 and J usage is TRBJ2-1, with 8 bases identical to TRBD2. This CDR3 region has 15 residues. V lost 4 bases, J lost 5 bases, and 7 bases stayed unmatched. The germline gives CDR1 SGHTA, CDR2 FQGTGA.

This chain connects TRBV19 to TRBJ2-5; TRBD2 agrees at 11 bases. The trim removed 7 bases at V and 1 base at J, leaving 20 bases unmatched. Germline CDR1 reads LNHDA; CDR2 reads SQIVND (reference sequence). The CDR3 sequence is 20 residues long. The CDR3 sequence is CASTESSGGFPTNPQETQYF. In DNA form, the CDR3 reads TGTGCCAGTACCGAGTCTAGCGGGGGGTTCCCCACTAATCCCCAAGAGACCCAGTACTTC.

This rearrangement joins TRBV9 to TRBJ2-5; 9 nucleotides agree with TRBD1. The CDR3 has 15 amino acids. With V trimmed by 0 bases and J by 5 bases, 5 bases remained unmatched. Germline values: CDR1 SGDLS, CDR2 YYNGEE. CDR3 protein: CASSVDPDRGETQYF. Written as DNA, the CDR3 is TGTGCCAGCAGCGTAGACCCCGACAGGGGGGAGACCCAGTACTTC.

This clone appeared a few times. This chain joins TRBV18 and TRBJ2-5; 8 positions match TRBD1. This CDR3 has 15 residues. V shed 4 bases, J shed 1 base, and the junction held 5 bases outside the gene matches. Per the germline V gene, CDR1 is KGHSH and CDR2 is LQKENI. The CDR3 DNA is TGTGCCAGCTCACGCCGGGACAGGACCCAAGAGACCCAGTACTTC. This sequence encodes CASSRRDRTQETQYF.

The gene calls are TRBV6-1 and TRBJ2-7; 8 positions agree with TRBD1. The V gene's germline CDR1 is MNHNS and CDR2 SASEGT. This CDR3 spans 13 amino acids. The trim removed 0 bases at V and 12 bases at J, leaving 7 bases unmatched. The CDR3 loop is CASSEADTGGTYF. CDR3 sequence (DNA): TGTGCCAGCAGTGAAGCGGATACAGGGGGTACGTACTTC.

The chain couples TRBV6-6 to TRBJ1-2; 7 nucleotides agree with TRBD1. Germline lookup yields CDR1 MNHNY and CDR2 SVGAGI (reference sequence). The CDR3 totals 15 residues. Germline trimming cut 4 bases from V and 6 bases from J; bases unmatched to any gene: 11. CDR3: CASSSITRGQDGYTF. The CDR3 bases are TGTGCCAGCAGTTCAATAACAAGAGGACAGGATGGCTACACCTTC.

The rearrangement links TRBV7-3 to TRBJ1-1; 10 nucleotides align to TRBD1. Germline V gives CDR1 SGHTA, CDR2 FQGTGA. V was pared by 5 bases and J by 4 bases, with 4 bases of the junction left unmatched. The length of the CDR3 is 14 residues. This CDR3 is CASSPRTGGTEAFF. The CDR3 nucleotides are TGTGCCAGCAGCCCCAGGACAGGGGGCACTGAAGCTTTCTTT.

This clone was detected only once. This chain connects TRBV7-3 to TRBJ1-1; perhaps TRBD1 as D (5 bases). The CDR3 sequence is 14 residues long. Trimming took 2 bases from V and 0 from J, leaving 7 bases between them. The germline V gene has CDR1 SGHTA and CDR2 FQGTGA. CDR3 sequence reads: CASSLGGLNTEAFF. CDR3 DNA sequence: TGTGCCAGCAGCTTAGGGGGGTTGAACACTGAAGCTTTCTTT.

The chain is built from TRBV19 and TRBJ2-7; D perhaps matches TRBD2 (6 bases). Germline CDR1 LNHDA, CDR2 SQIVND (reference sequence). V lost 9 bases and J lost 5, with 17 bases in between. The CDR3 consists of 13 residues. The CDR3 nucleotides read TGTGCCAGAGGACTCGCCGGGGGTGACGAGCAGTACTTC. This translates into CARGLAGGDEQYF.

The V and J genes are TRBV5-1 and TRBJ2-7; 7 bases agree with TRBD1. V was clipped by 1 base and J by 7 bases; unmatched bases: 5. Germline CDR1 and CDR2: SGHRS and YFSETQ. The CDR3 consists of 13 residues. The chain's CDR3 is CASSLKGADEQYF. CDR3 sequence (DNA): TGCGCCAGCAGCTTGAAGGGGGCTGATGAGCAGTACTTC.

CDR3 amino acids: CASSEARGQGAYRKSPLHF. DNA of the CDR3: TGTGCCAGCAGTGAGGCGAGGGGACAGGGGGCTTATCGTAAATCACCCCTCCACTTT. The chain joins TRBV2 to TRBJ1-6; 12 nucleotides match TRBD1. Germline V CDR1 and CDR2: SNHLY, FYNNEI. The length of the CDR3 is 19 residues. Trimming at V came to 3 bases and at J to 10 bases, leaving 16 bases not matched to a gene. The variable domain in full, with the rest retrieved from reference TRBV2 and TRBJ1-6, is EPEVTQTPSHQVTQMGQEVILRCVPISNHLYFYWYRQILGQKVEFLVSFYNNEISEKSEIFDDQFSVERPDGSNFTLKIRSTKLEDSAMYFCASSEARGQGAYRKSPLHFGNGTRLTVT.

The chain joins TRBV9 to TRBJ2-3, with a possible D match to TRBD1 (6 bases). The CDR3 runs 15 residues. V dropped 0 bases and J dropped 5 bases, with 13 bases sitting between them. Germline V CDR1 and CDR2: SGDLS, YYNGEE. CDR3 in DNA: TGTGCCAGCAGCGTAGACACAGGGAATAGAGATACGCAGTATTTT. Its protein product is CASSVDTGNRDTQYF. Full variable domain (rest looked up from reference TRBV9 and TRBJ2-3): DSGVTQTPKHLITATGQRVTLRCSPRSGDLSVYWYQQSLDQGLQFLIQYYNGEERAKGNILERFSAQQFPDLHSELNLSSLELGDSALYFCASSVDTGNRDTQYFGPGTRLTVL.

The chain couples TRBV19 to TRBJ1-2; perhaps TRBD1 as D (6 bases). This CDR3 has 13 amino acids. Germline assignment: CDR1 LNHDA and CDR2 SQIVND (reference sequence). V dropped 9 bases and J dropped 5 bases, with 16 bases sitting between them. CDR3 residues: CASLPGTSYGYTF. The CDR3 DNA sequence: TGTGCCAGCCTTCCCGGGACATCTTATGGCTACACCTTC.

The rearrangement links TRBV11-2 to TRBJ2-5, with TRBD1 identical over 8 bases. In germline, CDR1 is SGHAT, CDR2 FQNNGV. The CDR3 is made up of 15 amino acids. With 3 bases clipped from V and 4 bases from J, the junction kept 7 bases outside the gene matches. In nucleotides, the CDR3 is TGTGCCAGCAGCTTCCAGGGGGCGCAGGGAGAGACCCAGTACTTC. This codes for CASSFQGAQGETQYF.

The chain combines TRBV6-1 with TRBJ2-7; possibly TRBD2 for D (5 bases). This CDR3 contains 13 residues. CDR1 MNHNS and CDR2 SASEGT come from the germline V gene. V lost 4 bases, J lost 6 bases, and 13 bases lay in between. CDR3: CASSARTRGEQYF. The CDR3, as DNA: TGTGCCAGCAGTGCCCGAACTAGAGGCGAGCAGTACTTC.

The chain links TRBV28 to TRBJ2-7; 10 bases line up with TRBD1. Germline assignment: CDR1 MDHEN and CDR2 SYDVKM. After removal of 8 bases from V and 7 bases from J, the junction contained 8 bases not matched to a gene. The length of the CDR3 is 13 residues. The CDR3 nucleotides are TGTGCCAGCGGTGGGACAGGGGCAAAAGAGCAGTACTTC. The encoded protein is CASGGTGAKEQYF.

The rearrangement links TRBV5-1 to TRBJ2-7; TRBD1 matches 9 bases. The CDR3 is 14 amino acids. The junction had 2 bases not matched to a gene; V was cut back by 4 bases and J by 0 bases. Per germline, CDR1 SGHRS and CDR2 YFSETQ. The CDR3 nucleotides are TGCGCCAGCAGCCAGGACAGGGGCTCCTACGAGCAGTACTTC. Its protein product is CASSQDRGSYEQYF.

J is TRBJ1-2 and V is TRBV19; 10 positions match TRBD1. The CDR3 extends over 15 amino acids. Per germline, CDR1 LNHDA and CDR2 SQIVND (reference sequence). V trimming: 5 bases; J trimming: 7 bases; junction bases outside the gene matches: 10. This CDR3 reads CASSAGTGVFRGYTF. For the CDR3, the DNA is TGTGCCAGTAGTGCAGGGACAGGGGTTTTTCGTGGCTACACCTTC.